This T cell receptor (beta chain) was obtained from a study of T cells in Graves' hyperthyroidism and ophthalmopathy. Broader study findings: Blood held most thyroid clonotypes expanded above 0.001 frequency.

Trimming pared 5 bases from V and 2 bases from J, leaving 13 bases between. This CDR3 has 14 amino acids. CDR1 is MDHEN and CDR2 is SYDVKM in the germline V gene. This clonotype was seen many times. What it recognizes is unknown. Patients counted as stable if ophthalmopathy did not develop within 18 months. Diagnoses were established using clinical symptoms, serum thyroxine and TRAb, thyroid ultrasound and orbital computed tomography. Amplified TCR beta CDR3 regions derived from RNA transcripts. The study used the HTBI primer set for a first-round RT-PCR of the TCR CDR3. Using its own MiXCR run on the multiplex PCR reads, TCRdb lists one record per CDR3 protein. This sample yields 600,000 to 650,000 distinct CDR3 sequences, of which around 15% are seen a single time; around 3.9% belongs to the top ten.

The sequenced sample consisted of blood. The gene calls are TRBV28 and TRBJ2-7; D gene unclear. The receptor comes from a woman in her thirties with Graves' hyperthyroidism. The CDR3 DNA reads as TGTGCCAGCAGTCCCGGCCAGTCCCCCTACGAGCAGTACTTC. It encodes CASSPGQSPYEQYF. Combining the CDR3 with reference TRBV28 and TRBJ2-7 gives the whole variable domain DVKVTQSSRYLVKRTGEKVFLECVQDMDHENMFWYRQDPGLGLRLIYFSYDVKMKEKGDIPEGYSVSREKKERFSLILESASTNQTSMYLCASSPGQSPYEQYFGPGTRLTVT.